Described below is a single TCR beta chain sequence and its context. The antigen remains unidentified. The record originates from a study of neoadjuvant nivolumab and ipilimumab in lung cancer. Method: immunoSEQ multiplex PCR; TCRdb's copy keeps in-frame clones and lacks some. Among about 28,000 clones listed, more than 75% were seen once. Study outcomes and limitations: Higher pretherapy blood TCR richness went with higher resected-tumor richness. TCR richness and clonality were higher in tumors than adjacent uninvolved lung.

The CDR3 covers 15 residues. Deletions cut 2 bases from V and 6 bases from J, with 14 bases between. Germline V gives CDR1 SGHRS, CDR2 YFSETQ. The receptor's source is an adult with non-small cell lung cancer. Sequenced here: tumor tissue, sampled after neoadjuvant nivolumab, alone or with ipilimumab, at or shortly before surgery. V gene TRBV5-1 combines with J gene TRBJ2-2, with D possibly matching TRBD1 (6 bases). Here the CDR3 reads CASSLDAGVPGELFF. For the CDR3, the DNA is TGCGCCAGCAGCTTAGATGCAGGGGTCCCCGGGGAGCTGTTTTTT.